This T cell receptor (beta chain) was identified during a study of blood T cells in healthy people across ages. Study observations and caveats: With age, beta diversity per million T cells declined roughly linearly, significantly by 40.

The germline V gene has CDR1 ENHRY and CDR2 SYGVKD. Trimming took 5 bases from V and 6 from J, leaving 22 bases between them. This CDR3 has 16 residues. Note on this clonotype: As yet, its antigen is unknown.

Primers used in a second PCR of roughly 7 to 12 cycles were a sample-barcoded 5' primer and a J-beta primer mix. Every single cDNA molecule received a tag from a template-switch adaptor with 12 random nucleotides. TCRdb reprocessed the 5' RACE reads with MiXCR, giving one entry per CDR3 protein. The table shows nearly 1 million distinct CDR3 sequences, with 51% occurring only once. In terms of origin and age, donors were healthy Caucasian individuals from Russia aged roughly 6 to 100. Each donor gave 9 to 10 milliliters of peripheral blood. Sequenced sample: blood. This chain joins TRBV10-3 and TRBJ1-1; D remains unclear. The TCR originated in a woman aged 60-75 years in good health. The CDR3 region has the DNA TGTGCCATCAGTAGTTTTTTTGGGGAAAGATACGCTGAAGCTTTCTTT. It codes for CAISSFFGERYAEAFF.